This T cell receptor (beta chain) originates from a study of human T cells and chemical hapten exposure. Time point specified: patch test 1, 2 weeks after DPC sensitization. Indicated treatment: therapeutic diphenylcyclopropenone sensitization with weekly scalp DPC. Drawing of blood took place ahead of applying each patch test. People who gave samples had alopecia, were 18 to 70 years old, and were suitable for DPC. Blood, whole and unfractionated, served as the source for total RNA extraction. TCRdb called the RACE reads again in MiXCR, with one record for every CDR3 protein. Of 180,000 or so distinct CDR3 sequences in the sample, about 20% were seen once. Deletions cut 6 bases from V and 2 bases from J, with 10 bases between. The CDR3 has 13 residues. The V gene's germline CDR1 is MNHNY and CDR2 SVGAGI (reference sequence).

The sequence was obtained from a woman between 50 and 59 years old with alopecia areata. Some clones in this sample may be carry-over from other donors' samples. V and J are TRBV6-6 and TRBJ2-5; D remains unclear. Specimen: whole blood, collected in connection with sensitization to the hapten diphenylcyclopropenone (DPC). CDR3 sequence reads: CASRPQAQETQYF. CDR3 in DNA: TGTGCCAGCAGACCCCAAGCTCAAGAGACCCAGTACTTC.